The rows below give T cell receptor beta chains drawn from one sample of a study of control samples from healthy donors and cancer patients. Only in-frame clones appear in the TCRdb table, and some are missing; sequencing was by immunoSEQ multiplex PCR. This sample has about 120,000 clones, with approximately 88% found just once. Sequencing input: blood. The receptor source for this set is a man aged 50 or older in good health. The CDR3 runs from the conserved cysteine through the conserved F or W. The D gene is left open where the match is weak. The size field is filled for only some rows; it gives once, few, many or a size class.

J,D,size,V,CDR3,DNA
TRBJ1-1,TRBD1,-,TRBV18,CASSDGQGARNTEAFF,TGTGCCAGCTCGGACGGACAGGGAGCGAGGAACACTGAAGCTTTCTTT
TRBJ1-3,-,-,TRBV6-5,CASSYSWYSGNTIYF,TGTGCCAGCAGTTACTCCTGGTACTCTGGAAACACCATATATTTT
TRBJ1-1,TRBD1,-,TRBV27,CASSLGGSTGVSTEAFF,TGTGCCAGCAGTTTAGGGGGGTCTACAGGGGTAAGCACTGAAGCTTTCTTT
TRBJ1-2,TRBD1,-,TRBV6-5,CASSFDRGHGYTF,TGTGCCAGCAGTTTCGACAGGGGGCATGGCTACACCTTC
TRBJ2-7,TRBD1,once,TRBV5-4,CASSVQGAYEQYF,TGTGCCAGCAGCGTACAGGGGGCTTACGAGCAGTACTTC
TRBJ1-6,-,-,TRBV18,CASSPDNSSPLHF,TGTGCCAGCTCACCCGACAACTCTTCACCCCTCCACTTT
TRBJ1-1,-,-,TRBV12-3/TRBV12-4,CASSLARGTEAFF,TGTGCCAGCAGTCTTGCGAGGGGGACTGAAGCTTTCTTT
TRBJ2-7,-,few,TRBV9,CASSVTDNSYEQYF,TGTGCCAGCAGCGTGACGGACAACTCCTACGAGCAGTACTTC
TRBJ1-4,-,few,TRBV3-1/TRBV3-2,CATSGTKLRTNEKLFF,TGTGCCACCTCCGGGACAAAACTGCGGACTAATGAAAAACTGTTTTTT
TRBJ1-4,-,-,TRBV7-9,CASRTMMSTNEKLFF,TGTGCCAGCCGCACCATGATGTCAACTAATGAAAAACTGTTTTTT
TRBJ1-2,TRBD1,-,TRBV7-2,CASSSSAQGGNYGYTF,TGTGCCAGCAGCTCTAGCGCTCAGGGGGGAAACTATGGCTACACCTTC
TRBJ2-7,-,-,TRBV3-1/TRBV3-2,CASSQGQQSAYEQYF,TGTGCCAGCAGCCAAGGACAACAGTCAGCCTACGAGCAGTACTTC
TRBJ1-3,-,once,TRBV12-3/TRBV12-4,CASSAGLYRYF,TGTGCCAGCAGTGCCGGACTGTACCGCTATTTT
TRBJ2-2,-,once,TRBV19,CASSLAPGLLTGELFF,TGTGCCAGTAGTTTAGCCCCTGGACTTCTCACCGGGGAGCTGTTTTTT
TRBJ2-5,TRBD1,-,TRBV19,CASSPGQGYETQYF,TGTGCCAGTAGCCCGGGACAGGGGTACGAGACCCAGTACTTC
TRBJ1-4,TRBD1,-,TRBV29-1,CSVEVGQGGKLFF,TGCAGCGTTGAGGTTGGACAGGGCGGAAAACTGTTTTTT
TRBJ1-1,-,-,TRBV18,CASSPQENTEAFF,TGTGCCAGCTCTCCGCAGGAGAACACTGAAGCTTTCTTT
TRBJ1-2,TRBD1,-,TRBV6-2/TRBV6-3,CASSSQGAIVTDYGYTF,TGTGCCAGCAGTTCCCAGGGGGCGATTGTAACGGACTATGGCTACACCTTC
TRBJ1-2,TRBD1,-,TRBV6-5,CASSYSMPDRGGGYTF,TGTGCCAGCAGTTACTCGATGCCAGACAGGGGAGGAGGCTACACCTTC
TRBJ2-3,-,-,TRBV10-2,CASKRGRTDTQYF,TGCGCCAGCAAGAGGGGCCGCACAGATACGCAGTATTTT
TRBJ1-2,-,-,TRBV20-1,CSATTAYGYTF,TGCAGTGCAACGACAGCCTATGGCTACACCTTC
TRBJ1-2,-,-,TRBV30,CAWSLIRNYGYTF,TGTGCCTGGAGTCTGATCCGGAACTATGGCTACACCTTC
TRBJ1-3,-,-,TRBV18,CASSPQGSAGNTIYF,TGTGCCAGCTCTCCACAGGGCTCCGCTGGAAACACCATATATTTT
TRBJ1-1,-,medium-sized,TRBV10-3,CAISESRTAGGTEAFF,TGTGCCATCAGTGAGTCGAGGACAGCCGGGGGGACTGAAGCTTTCTTT
TRBJ2-2,TRBD1,-,TRBV6-2/TRBV6-3,CASSLWPGQGTGELFF,TGTGCCAGCAGCCTATGGCCGGGACAGGGAACCGGGGAGCTGTTTTTT
TRBJ2-2,-,once,TRBV5-6,CASSFSTQGHTGELFF,TGTGCCAGCAGCTTTTCCACACAGGGACACACCGGGGAGCTGTTTTTT
TRBJ2-5,-,-,TRBV24-1,CATSDLSRGETQYF,TGTGCCACCAGTGATTTGAGCAGGGGTGAGACCCAGTACTTC
TRBJ2-2,TRBD1,-,TRBV5-1,CASSFLPGDRGTGELFF,TGCGCCAGCAGCTTCCTACCGGGGGACAGGGGCACCGGGGAGCTGTTTTTT
TRBJ1-3,-,-,TRBV9,CASSVQGAGNTIYF,TGTGCCAGCAGCGTACAGGGAGCTGGAAACACCATATATTTT
TRBJ2-5,TRBD1,-,TRBV5-4,CASSLQGQETQYF,TGTGCCAGCAGCTTACAGGGGCAAGAGACCCAGTACTTC
TRBJ1-5,-,once,TRBV19,CASSTKGGRGQPQHF,TGTGCCAGTAGTACTAAGGGTGGAAGGGGGCAGCCCCAGCATTTT
TRBJ1-2,-,few,TRBV3-1/TRBV3-2,CASSSRGYGYTF,TGTGCCAGCAGCAGCCGGGGCTATGGCTACACCTTC
TRBJ1-2,TRBD1,-,TRBV10-3,CAIQPTGVYGYTF,TGTGCCATTCAACCGACAGGGGTCTATGGCTACACCTTC
TRBJ2-2,-,once,TRBV13,CASSLIDNTGELFF,TGTGCCAGCAGCTTAATAGATAACACCGGGGAGCTGTTTTTT
TRBJ2-3,TRBD2,-,TRBV9,CASTPGLAGEAQYF,TGTGCCAGCACCCCGGGACTAGCGGGGGAAGCGCAGTATTTT
TRBJ1-5,-,-,TRBV2,CASSEGGGNQPQHF,TGTGCCAGCAGTGAAGGGGGGGGGAATCAGCCCCAGCATTTT
TRBJ1-2,TRBD1,-,TRBV5-4,CASSSDRVGGYTF,TGTGCCAGCAGCTCGGACAGGGTTGGTGGCTACACCTTC
TRBJ1-6,-,once,TRBV11-2,CASSLGGGGGSPLHF,TGTGCCAGCAGCTTAGGTGGTGGAGGCGGTTCACCCCTCCACTTT
TRBJ2-7,TRBD1,-,TRBV18,CASSTGAYEQYF,TGTGCCAGTTCGACAGGGGCCTACGAGCAGTACTTC
TRBJ1-6,-,-,TRBV5-1,CASSPTQGSYNSPLHF,TGCGCCAGCAGCCCCACACAGGGCTCCTATAATTCACCCCTCCACTTT
TRBJ1-2,-,-,TRBV5-1,CASIPSPGDNYGYTF,TGCGCCAGCATTCCTTCTCCGGGAGATAACTATGGCTACACCTTC
TRBJ1-5,TRBD1,-,TRBV9,CASSVDRDNQPQHF,TGTGCCAGCAGCGTGGACAGGGACAATCAGCCCCAGCATTTT
TRBJ1-2,-,-,TRBV21-1,CASSKGRESGGHYGYTF,TGTGCCAGCAGCAAAGGGAGAGAGTCAGGGGGCCACTATGGCTACACCTTC
TRBJ2-7,-,once,TRBV29-1,CSVLKRANPYEQYF,TGCAGCGTTCTGAAGCGGGCAAACCCCTACGAGCAGTACTTC
TRBJ2-1,-,-,TRBV7-8,CASSLRAGGERGFF,TGTGCCAGCAGCTTACGCGCCGGGGGCGAACGGGGGTTCTTC
TRBJ1-4,-,once,TRBV15,CATSRDKVAANEKLFF,TGTGCCACCAGCAGAGATAAGGTGGCAGCTAATGAAAAACTGTTTTTT
TRBJ1-5,TRBD1,-,TRBV6-1,CASSAPGQGVNQPQHF,TGTGCCAGCAGTGCCCCGGGACAGGGAGTGAATCAGCCCCAGCATTTT
TRBJ2-3,-,-,TRBV18,CASSPIQESTDTQYF,TGTGCCAGCTCACCGATACAGGAAAGCACAGATACGCAGTATTTT
TRBJ1-1,-,-,TRBV7-9,CASSFDRPNTEAFF,TGTGCCAGCAGCTTCGACAGACCTAACACTGAAGCTTTCTTT
TRBJ1-1,-,-,TRBV6-5,CASSLLRGEAFF,TGTGCCAGCAGTTTATTGCGCGGTGAAGCTTTCTTT
TRBJ1-2,TRBD1,-,TRBV9,CASSVVAGGAGDGYTF,TGTGCCAGCAGCGTAGTAGCAGGGGGCGCGGGGGATGGCTACACCTTC
TRBJ1-3,-,-,TRBV7-8,CASSLPRDSGNTIYF,TGTGCCAGCAGCCTCCCCCGGGACTCTGGAAACACCATATATTTT
TRBJ1-3,-,once,TRBV5-6,CASSLLGVSGNTIYF,TGTGCCAGCAGCTTGTTGGGGGTCTCTGGAAACACCATATATTTT